The rows below give T cell receptor beta chains drawn from one sample of a study of T cells after posttransplantation cyclophosphamide. Generated by immunoSEQ multiplex PCR, the TCRdb table keeps only in-frame clones and is missing some. The table records about 8,000 clones, roughly nine tenths of them present only once. Here the sequenced sample was CD4+ T cells sorted from blood, taken approximately 190 weeks after allogeneic stem cell transplant with posttransplant cyclophosphamide. These receptors all stem from a female patient aged 45 to 65 who received an allogeneic stem cell transplant from a related donor, was CMV-positive, and had no GVHD. Some T cells may have come from the graft donor. Each CDR3 is given with its conserved first and last residue. The D gene is left open where the match is weak. Clone size is shown for a subset of rows, as once, few, many or a class of expanded clone.

size	V	J	D	CDR3	DNA
-	TRBV5-1	TRBJ1-5	-	CASSLEIWGQAQHF	TGCGCCAGCAGCTTAGAGATCTGGGGGCAGGCCCAGCATTTT
-	TRBV23-1	TRBJ2-7	TRBD1	CASSHFTRTGTYEQYF	TGCGCCAGCAGTCACTTTACCCGGACAGGGACCTACGAGCAGTACTTC
-	TRBV5-1	TRBJ2-7	-	CASSLGGYSYEQYF	TGCGCCAGCAGCTTGGGCGGGTACTCCTACGAGCAGTACTTC
-	TRBV2	TRBJ1-1	TRBD1	CATKGQGALNTEAFF	TGTGCCACTAAGGGACAGGGGGCCTTGAACACTGAAGCTTTCTTT
-	TRBV15	TRBJ1-1	-	CATSRQENTEAFF	TGTGCCACCAGCAGACAGGAGAACACTGAAGCTTTCTTT
few	TRBV6-5	TRBJ1-3	TRBD1	CASSYNTPGGGNTIYF	TGTGCCAGCAGTTACAATACCCCAGGGGGCGGAAACACCATATATTTT
-	TRBV11-3	TRBJ2-5	TRBD1	CASSLSGGSETQYF	TGTGCCAGCAGCCTATCAGGGGGCAGTGAGACCCAGTACTTC
-	TRBV5-1	TRBJ1-6	-	CASAETGLNSPLHF	TGCGCCAGCGCCGAAACAGGGCTCAATTCACCCCTCCACTTT
-	TRBV2	TRBJ1-5	-	CASSPGDQPQHF	TGTGCCAGCAGTCCGGGGGATCAGCCCCAGCATTTT
few	TRBV7-2	TRBJ2-7	-	CASSLSWATTYEQYF	TGTGCCAGCAGCTTAAGTTGGGCCACCACCTACGAGCAGTACTTC
-	TRBV19	TRBJ2-7	-	CATSQQPGYYYEQYF	TGTGCCACCTCTCAACAACCCGGCTACTACTACGAGCAGTACTTC
once	TRBV10-1	TRBJ2-1	-	CASSDHSAYNEQFF	TGCGCCAGCAGTGATCATTCGGCCTACAATGAGCAGTTCTTC
-	TRBV4-1	TRBJ2-7	-	CASSQGLGRGSYEQYF	TGCGCCAGCAGCCAAGGGCTCGGCAGGGGTAGCTACGAGCAGTACTTC
-	TRBV5-1	TRBJ2-1	-	CASSLVQGILYEQFF	TGCGCCAGCAGCTTGGTACAGGGAATATTATATGAGCAGTTCTTC
-	TRBV5-1	TRBJ2-5	-	CASSLQGTEEETQYF	TGCGCCAGCAGCTTGCAGGGGACGGAGGAAGAGACCCAGTACTTC
-	TRBV29-1	TRBJ1-4	TRBD1	CSVEKDRGMGKLFF	TGCAGCGTTGAAAAGGACAGGGGAATGGGAAAACTGTTTTTT
-	TRBV11-2	TRBJ2-3	-	CASSSLAPSTDTQYF	TGTGCCAGCAGCTCTCTAGCGCCCAGCACAGATACGCAGTATTTT
once	TRBV5-5	TRBJ2-7	-	CASSRFGGQTYEQYF	TGTGCCAGCAGTCGTTTTGGGGGACAAACCTACGAGCAGTACTTC
-	TRBV5-1	TRBJ2-3	TRBD1	CASSLMRTGEGSDTQYF	TGCGCCAGCAGCTTAATGCGAACAGGGGAAGGGTCAGATACGCAGTATTTT
once	TRBV2	TRBJ1-1	-	CASTNEGLVTEAFF	TGTGCCAGCACCAATGAGGGTCTTGTCACTGAAGCTTTCTTT
-	TRBV28	TRBJ1-3	-	CASSSTGGLGNTIYF	TGTGCCAGCAGTTCTACAGGTGGGCTTGGAAACACCATATATTTT
-	TRBV18	TRBJ1-5	-	CASSPQHVSNQPQHF	TGTGCCAGCTCACCCCAACACGTTAGCAATCAGCCCCAGCATTTT
-	TRBV5-4	TRBJ2-1	TRBD2	CASSLGGAGDPFF	TGTGCCAGCAGCTTGGGCGGAGCGGGAGACCCGTTCTTC
few	TRBV30	TRBJ1-5	TRBD1	CAWSVRDRDSQHF	TGTGCCTGGAGTGTACGGGACAGGGACAGCCAGCATTTT
-	TRBV10-2	TRBJ1-5	-	CASSERAGNQPQHF	TGCGCCAGCAGTGAGAGGGCAGGGAATCAGCCCCAGCATTTT
-	TRBV9	TRBJ2-1	-	CASSALAGSSYNEQFF	TGTGCCAGCAGCGCCCTAGCAGGAAGCTCCTACAATGAGCAGTTCTTC
-	TRBV5-1	TRBJ1-4	-	CASSWLGGVTNEKLFF	TGCGCCAGCAGCTGGCTGGGGGGGGTAACTAATGAAAAACTGTTTTTT
-	TRBV5-1	TRBJ2-1	TRBD1	CASSSLGTVTYNEQFF	TGCGCCAGCAGCTCCCTTGGGACAGTAACCTACAATGAGCAGTTCTTC
-	TRBV27	TRBJ2-1	TRBD2	CASGAGLAGLSSYNEQFF	TGTGCCAGCGGTGCGGGACTAGCGGGCTTAAGCTCCTACAATGAGCAGTTCTTC
-	TRBV9	TRBJ2-7	-	CASSALASSYEQYF	TGTGCCAGCAGCGCACTAGCTAGCTCCTACGAGCAGTACTTC
-	TRBV6-6	TRBJ2-7	-	CASSYSNGIGVYEQYF	TGTGCCAGCAGTTACTCGAATGGTATAGGGGTTTACGAGCAGTACTTC
-	TRBV5-4	TRBJ2-1	TRBD2	CASSSYRGLAGGFGVNEQFF	TGTGCCAGCAGCAGCTATAGGGGACTAGCGGGAGGATTCGGGGTCAATGAGCAGTTCTTC
-	TRBV19	TRBJ2-2	-	CASKGRESRLWAGELFF	TGTGCCAGTAAGGGCAGGGAATCGAGACTTTGGGCCGGGGAGCTGTTTTTT